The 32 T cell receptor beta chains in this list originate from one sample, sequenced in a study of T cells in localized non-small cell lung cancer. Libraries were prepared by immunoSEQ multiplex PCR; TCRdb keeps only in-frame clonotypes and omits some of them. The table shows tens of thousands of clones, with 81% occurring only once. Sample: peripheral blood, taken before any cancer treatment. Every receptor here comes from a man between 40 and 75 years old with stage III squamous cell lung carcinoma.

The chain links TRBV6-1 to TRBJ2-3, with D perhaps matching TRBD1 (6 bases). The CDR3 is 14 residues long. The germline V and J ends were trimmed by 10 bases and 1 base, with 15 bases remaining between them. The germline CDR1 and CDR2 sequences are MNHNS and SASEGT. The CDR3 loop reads CANNPGQGTDTQYF. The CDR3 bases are TGTGCCAATAACCCGGGACAAGGCACAGATACGCAGTATTTT.

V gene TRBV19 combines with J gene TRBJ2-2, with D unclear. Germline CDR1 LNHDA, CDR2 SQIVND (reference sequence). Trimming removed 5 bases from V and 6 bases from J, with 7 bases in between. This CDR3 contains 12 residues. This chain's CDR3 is CASSPFPGELFF. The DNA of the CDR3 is TGTGCCAGTAGTCCCTTCCCCGGGGAGCTGTTTTTT. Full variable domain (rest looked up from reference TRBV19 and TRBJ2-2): DGGITQSPKYLFRKEGQNVTLSCEQNLNHDAMYWYRQDPGQGLRLIYYSQIVNDFQKGDIAEGYSVSREKKESFPLTVTSAQKNPTAFYLCASSPFPGELFFGEGSRLTVL.

DNA for the CDR3: TGTGCCTACCAGGGACTAGGTGGCGGAGAGCAGTTCTTC. Encoded protein: CAYQGLGGGEQFF. The V call is TRBV2, the J call TRBJ2-1; 8 nucleotides line up with TRBD2. CDR1 is SNHLY and CDR2 is FYNNEI in the germline V gene. This CDR3 is built from 13 residues. The V and J ends lost 11 bases and 10 bases, in that order; junction bases with no gene match: 13.

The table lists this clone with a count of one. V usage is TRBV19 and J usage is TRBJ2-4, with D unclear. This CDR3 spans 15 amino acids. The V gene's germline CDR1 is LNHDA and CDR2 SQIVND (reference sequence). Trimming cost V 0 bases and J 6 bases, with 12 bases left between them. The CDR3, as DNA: TGTGCCAGTAGTATAGATCGGTTCGAAAGAAACATTCAGTACTTC. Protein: CASSIDRFERNIQYF.

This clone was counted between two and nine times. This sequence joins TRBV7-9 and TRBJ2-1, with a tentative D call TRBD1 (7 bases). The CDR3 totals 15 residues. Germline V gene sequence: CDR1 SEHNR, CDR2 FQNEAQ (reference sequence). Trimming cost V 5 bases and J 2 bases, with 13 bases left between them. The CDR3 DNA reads TGTGCCAGCAGCCCCGGCAGGGGGGCCTACAATGAGCAGTTCTTC. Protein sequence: CASSPGRGAYNEQFF.

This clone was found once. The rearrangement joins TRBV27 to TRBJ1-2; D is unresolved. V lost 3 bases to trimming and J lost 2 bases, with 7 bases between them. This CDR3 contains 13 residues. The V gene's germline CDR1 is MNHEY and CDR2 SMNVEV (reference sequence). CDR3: CASSLTGNYGYTF. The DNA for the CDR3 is TGTGCCAGCAGTTTGACCGGGAACTATGGCTACACCTTC.

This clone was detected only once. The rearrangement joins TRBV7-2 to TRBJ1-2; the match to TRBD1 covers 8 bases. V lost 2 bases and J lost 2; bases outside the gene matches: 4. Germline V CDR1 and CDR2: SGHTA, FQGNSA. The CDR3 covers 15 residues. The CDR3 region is CASSLQGANNYGYTF. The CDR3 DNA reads TGTGCCAGCAGCTTACAGGGGGCGAACAACTATGGCTACACCTTC. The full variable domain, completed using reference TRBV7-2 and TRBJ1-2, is GAGVSQSPSNKVTEKGKDVELRCDPISGHTALYWYRQSLGQGLEFLIYFQGNSAPDKSGLPSDRFSAERTGGSVSTLTIQRTQQEDSAVYLCASSLQGANNYGYTFGSGTRLTVV.

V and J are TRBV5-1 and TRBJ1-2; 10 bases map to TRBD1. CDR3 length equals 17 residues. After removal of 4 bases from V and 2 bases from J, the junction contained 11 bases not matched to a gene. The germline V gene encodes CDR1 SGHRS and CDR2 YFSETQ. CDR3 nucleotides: TGCGCCAGCAGCACGACAGGGGGCGTTAGTACGAACTATGGCTACACCTTC. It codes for CASSTTGGVSTNYGYTF.

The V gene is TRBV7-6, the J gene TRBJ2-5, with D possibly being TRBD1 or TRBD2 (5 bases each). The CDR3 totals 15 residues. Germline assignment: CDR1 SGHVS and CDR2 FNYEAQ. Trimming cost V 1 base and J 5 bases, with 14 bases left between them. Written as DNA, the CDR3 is TGTGCCAGCAGCTTAGGGACCGGGGCTTGGGAGACCCAGTACTTC. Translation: CASSLGTGAWETQYF. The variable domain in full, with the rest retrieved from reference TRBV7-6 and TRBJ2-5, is GAGVSQSPRYKVTKRGQDVALRCDPISGHVSLYWYRQALGQGPEFLTYFNYEAQQDKSGLPNDRFSAERPEGSISTLTIQRTEQRDSAMYRCASSLGTGAWETQYFGPGTRLLVL.

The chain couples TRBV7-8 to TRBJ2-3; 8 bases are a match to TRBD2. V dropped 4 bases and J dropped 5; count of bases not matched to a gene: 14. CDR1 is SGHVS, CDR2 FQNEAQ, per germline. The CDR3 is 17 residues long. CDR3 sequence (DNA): TGTGCCAGCAGCTCGAGTTCCTCGGGGGGGCTGGGAGATACGCAGTATTTT. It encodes CASSSSSSGGLGDTQYF.

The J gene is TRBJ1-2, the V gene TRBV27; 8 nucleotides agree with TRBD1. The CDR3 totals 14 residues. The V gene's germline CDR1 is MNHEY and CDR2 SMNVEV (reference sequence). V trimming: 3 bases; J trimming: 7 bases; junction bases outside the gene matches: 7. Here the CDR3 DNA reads TGTGCCAGCAGTTTTGCAGGGGGCGGGGGTGGCTACACCTTC. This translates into CASSFAGGGGGYTF.

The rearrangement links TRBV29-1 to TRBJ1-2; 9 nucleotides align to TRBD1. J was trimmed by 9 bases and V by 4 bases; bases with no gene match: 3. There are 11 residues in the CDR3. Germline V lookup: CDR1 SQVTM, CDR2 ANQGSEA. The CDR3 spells CSVGTGDRYTF. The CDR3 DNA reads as TGCAGCGTTGGGACAGGGGATCGCTACACCTTC.

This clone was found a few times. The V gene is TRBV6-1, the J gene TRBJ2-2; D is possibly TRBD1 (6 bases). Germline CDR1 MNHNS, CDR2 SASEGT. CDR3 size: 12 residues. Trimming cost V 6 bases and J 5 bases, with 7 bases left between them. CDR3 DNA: TGTGCCAGCAGGCAGGGGACCGGGGAGCTGTTTTTT. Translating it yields CASRQGTGELFF.

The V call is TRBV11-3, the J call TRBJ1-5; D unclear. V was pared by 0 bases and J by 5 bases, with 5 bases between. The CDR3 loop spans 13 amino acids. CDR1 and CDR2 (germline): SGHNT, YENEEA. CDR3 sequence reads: CASSLERYQPQHF. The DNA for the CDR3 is TGTGCCAGCAGCTTAGAACGGTATCAGCCCCAGCATTTT.

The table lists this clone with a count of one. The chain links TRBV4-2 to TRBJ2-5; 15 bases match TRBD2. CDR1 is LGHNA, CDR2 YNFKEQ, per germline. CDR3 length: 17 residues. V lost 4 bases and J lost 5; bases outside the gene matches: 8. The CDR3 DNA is TGTGCCAGCAGCCTAAATATGGGGACTAGCGGGGGGGAGACCCAGTACTTC. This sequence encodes CASSLNMGTSGGETQYF.

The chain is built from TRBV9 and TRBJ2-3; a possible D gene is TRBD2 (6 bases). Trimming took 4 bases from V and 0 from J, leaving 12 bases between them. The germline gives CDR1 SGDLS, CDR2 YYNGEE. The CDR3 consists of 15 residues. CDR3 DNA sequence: TGTGCCAGCAGCTCCCTCGGGGGAAGCACAGATACGCAGTATTTT. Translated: CASSSLGGSTDTQYF. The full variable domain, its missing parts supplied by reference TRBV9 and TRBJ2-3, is DSGVTQTPKHLITATGQRVTLRCSPRSGDLSVYWYQQSLDQGLQFLIQYYNGEERAKGNILERFSAQQFPDLHSELNLSSLELGDSALYFCASSSLGGSTDTQYFGPGTRLTVL.

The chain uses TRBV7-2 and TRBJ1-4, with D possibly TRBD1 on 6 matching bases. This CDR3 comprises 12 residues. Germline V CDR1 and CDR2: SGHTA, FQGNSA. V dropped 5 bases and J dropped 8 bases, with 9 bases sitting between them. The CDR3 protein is CASSPGQEKLFF. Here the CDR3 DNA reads TGTGCCAGCAGCCCCGGACAGGAAAAACTGTTTTTT. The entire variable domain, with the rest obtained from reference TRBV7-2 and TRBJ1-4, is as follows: GAGVSQSPSNKVTEKGKDVELRCDPISGHTALYWYRQSLGQGLEFLIYFQGNSAPDKSGLPSDRFSAERTGGSVSTLTIQRTQQEDSAVYLCASSPGQEKLFFGSGTQLSVL.

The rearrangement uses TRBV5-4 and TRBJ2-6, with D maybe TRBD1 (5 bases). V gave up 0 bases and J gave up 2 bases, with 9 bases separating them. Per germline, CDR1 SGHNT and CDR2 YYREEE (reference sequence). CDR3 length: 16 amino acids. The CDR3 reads CASSLGRGPGANVLTF. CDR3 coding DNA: TGTGCCAGCAGCTTGGGTAGGGGCCCTGGGGCCAACGTCCTGACTTTC.

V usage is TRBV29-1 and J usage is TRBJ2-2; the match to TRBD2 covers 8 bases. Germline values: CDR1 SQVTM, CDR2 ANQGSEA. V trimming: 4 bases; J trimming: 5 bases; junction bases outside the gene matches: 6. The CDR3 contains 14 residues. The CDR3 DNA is TGCAGCGTTGGAATGGCGGGAGGAACCGGGGAGCTGTTTTTT. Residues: CSVGMAGGTGELFF.

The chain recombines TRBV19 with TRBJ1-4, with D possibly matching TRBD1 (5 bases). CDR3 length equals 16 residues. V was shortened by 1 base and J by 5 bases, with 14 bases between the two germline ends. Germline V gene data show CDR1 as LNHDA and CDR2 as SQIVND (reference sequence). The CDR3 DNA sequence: TGTGCCAGTAGTATAGGCCCCGGGACCCTAAATGAAAAACTGTTTTTT. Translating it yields CASSIGPGTLNEKLFF.

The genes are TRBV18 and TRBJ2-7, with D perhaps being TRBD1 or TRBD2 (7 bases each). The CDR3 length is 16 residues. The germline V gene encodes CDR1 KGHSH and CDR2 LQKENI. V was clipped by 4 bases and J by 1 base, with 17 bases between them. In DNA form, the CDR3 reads TGTGCCAGCTCACTGGACGGAGCGGGACAGTCCTACGAGCAGTACTTC. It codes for CASSLDGAGQSYEQYF. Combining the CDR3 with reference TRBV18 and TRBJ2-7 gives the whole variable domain NAGVMQNPRHLVRRRGQEARLRCSPMKGHSHVYWYRQLPEEGLKFMVYLQKENIIDESGMPKERFSAEFPKEGPSILRIQQVVRGDSAAYFCASSLDGAGQSYEQYFGPGTRLTVT.

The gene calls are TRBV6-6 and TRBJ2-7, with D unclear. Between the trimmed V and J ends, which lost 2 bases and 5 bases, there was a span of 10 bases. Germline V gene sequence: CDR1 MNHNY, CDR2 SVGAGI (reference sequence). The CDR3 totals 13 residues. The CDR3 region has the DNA TGTGCCAGCAGTTACGTACTCAGCGACGAGCAGTACTTC. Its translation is CASSYVLSDEQYF.

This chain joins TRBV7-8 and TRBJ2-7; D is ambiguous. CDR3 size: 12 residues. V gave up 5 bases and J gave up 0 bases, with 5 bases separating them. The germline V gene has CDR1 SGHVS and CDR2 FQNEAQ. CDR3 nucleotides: TGTGCCAGCAGCCCACGCTCCTACGAGCAGTACTTC. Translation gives CASSPRSYEQYF.

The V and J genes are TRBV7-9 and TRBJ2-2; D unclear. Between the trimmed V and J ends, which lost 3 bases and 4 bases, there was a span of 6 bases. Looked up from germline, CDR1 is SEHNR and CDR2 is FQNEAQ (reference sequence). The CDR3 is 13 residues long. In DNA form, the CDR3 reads TGTGCCAGCAGCTTCTATAGCACCGGGGAGCTGTTTTTT. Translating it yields CASSFYSTGELFF.

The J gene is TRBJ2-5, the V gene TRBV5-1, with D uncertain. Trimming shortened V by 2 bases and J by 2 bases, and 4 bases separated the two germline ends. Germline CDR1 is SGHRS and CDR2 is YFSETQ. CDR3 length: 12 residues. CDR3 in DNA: TGCGCCAGCAGCTTAGATCAAGAGACCCAGTACTTC. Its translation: CASSLDQETQYF.

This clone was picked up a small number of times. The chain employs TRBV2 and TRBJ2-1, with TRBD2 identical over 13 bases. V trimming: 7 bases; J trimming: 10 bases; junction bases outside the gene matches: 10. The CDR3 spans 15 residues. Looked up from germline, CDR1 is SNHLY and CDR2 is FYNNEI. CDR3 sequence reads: CASTWRTSGSSEQFF. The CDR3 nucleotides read TGTGCCAGCACCTGGAGGACTAGCGGGAGCAGCGAGCAGTTCTTC.

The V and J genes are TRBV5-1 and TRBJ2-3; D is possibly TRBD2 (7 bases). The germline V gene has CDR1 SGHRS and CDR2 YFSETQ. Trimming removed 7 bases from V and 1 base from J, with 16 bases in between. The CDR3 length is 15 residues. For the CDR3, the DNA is TGCGCCAGCGAGGAGGGGGGGCGAGGCACAGATACGCAGTATTTT. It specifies CASEEGGRGTDTQYF.

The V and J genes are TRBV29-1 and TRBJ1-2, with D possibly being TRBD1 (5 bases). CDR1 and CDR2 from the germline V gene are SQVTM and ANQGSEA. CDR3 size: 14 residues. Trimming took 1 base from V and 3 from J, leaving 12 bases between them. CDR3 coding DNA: TGCAGCGTTGAAGCGGCAGGGAAGGACTATGGCTACACCTTC. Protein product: CSVEAAGKDYGYTF. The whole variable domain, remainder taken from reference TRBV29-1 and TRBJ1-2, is SAVISQKPSRDICQRGTSLTIQCQVDSQVTMMFWYRQQPGQSLTLIATANQGSEATYESGFVIDKFPISRPNLTFSTLTVSNMSPEDSSIYLCSVEAAGKDYGYTFGSGTRLTVV.

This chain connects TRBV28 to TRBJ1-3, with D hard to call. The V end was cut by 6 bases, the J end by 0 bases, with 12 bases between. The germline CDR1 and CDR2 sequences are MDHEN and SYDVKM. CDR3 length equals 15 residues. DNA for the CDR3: TGTGCCAGCAGGCTCCCACTAGGCTCTGGAAACACCATATATTTT. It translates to CASRLPLGSGNTIYF. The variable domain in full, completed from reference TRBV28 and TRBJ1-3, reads DVKVTQSSRYLVKRTGEKVFLECVQDMDHENMFWYRQDPGLGLRLIYFSYDVKMKEKGDIPEGYSVSREKKERFSLILESASTNQTSMYLCASRLPLGSGNTIYFGEGSWLTVV.

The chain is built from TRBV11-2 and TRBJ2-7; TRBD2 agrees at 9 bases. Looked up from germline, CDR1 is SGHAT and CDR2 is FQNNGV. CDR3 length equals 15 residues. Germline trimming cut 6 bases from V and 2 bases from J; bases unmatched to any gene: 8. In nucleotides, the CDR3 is TGTGCCAGCAGGCCCCTAGCGGGGCTTGCCTACGAGCAGTACTTC. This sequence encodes CASRPLAGLAYEQYF. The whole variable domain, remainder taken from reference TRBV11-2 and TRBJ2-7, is EAGVAQSPRYKIIEKRQSVAFWCNPISGHATLYWYQQILGQGPKLLIQFQNNGVVDDSQLPKDRFSAERLKGVDSTLKIQPAKLEDSAVYLCASRPLAGLAYEQYFGPGTRLTVT.

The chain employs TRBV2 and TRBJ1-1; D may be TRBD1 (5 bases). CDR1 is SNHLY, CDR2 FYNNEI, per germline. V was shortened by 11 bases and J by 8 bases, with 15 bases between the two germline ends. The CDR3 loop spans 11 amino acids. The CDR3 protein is CAGGYGPEAFF. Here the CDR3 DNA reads TGTGCCGGGGGTTACGGCCCCGAAGCTTTCTTT.

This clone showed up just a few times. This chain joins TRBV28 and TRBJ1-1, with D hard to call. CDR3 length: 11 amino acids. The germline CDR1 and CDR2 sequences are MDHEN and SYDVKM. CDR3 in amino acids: CATFLNTEAFF. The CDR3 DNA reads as TGTGCGACATTCCTGAACACTGAAGCTTTCTTT.